This TCR beta chain comes out of a study of T cells in Graves' hyperthyroidism and ophthalmopathy. Study background: Peripheral blood was collected at initial diagnosis, before any treatment.

As concerns this clonotype: A much larger clone lies a single base off, so this may be a read error.

Trimming took off 3 bases at V and 5 bases at J, with 12 bases between the two ends. There are 13 residues in the CDR3. Germline V gene sequence: CDR1 SGHKS, CDR2 YYEKEE (reference sequence). RNA transcripts yielded amplified TCR beta CDR3 regions. The TCR CDR3 was amplified in a first-round RT-PCR using the HTBI primer set. One entry per CDR3 protein, called by TCRdb with MiXCR from the multiplex PCR reads. The data hold 300,000 to 450,000 distinct CDR3 sequences, with approximately 14% observed a single time. Material for sequencing was blood. V usage is TRBV5-5 and J usage is TRBJ2-7; D gene ambiguous. The receptor was isolated from a woman between 25 and 40 years old with Graves' ophthalmopathy. The DNA of the CDR3 is TGTGCCAGCAGCTCGGCCTCTCGGGACGAGCAGTACTTC. Translation gives CASSSASRDEQYF.